The sequence of this T cell receptor beta chain was determined in a study of early T cells in non-severe SARS-CoV-2 infection. Study context: RNA in bulk from unsorted whole blood was sequenced, and chains were unpaired.

TCRdb itself ran the 5' RACE reads through MiXCR, one entry per CDR3 protein. This table has roughly 81,000 distinct CDR3 sequences, 9.5% to 13% appearing once. This CDR3 has 13 amino acids. Germline values: CDR1 SGHRS, CDR2 YFSETQ. V lost 8 bases and J 4 bases, leaving 15 bases between the germline ends. This receptor was obtained from an adult who was a healthcare worker with PCR-confirmed SARS-CoV-2 infection or an uninfected control (not recorded which). The sample comprised whole blood. The chain employs TRBV5-1 and TRBJ1-1; D unclear. The CDR3 region is CASNRAVGTEAFF. The DNA of the CDR3 is TGCGCCAGTAACCGGGCTGTGGGCACTGAAGCTTTCTTT.